The rows below give T cell receptor beta chains drawn from one sample of a study of cytomegalovirus exposure and HLA in healthy donors. TCRdb's table, derived via immunoSEQ multiplex PCR, lists solely in-frame clones and lacks some. The sample includes about 61,000 clones, about 87% of them seen just once. Source material: PBMCs. The source of these receptors is a man aged 18 to 29 in good health and CMV-seronegative. Both conserved end residues are part of each CDR3. Each record gives: V gene, D gene, clone size, J gene, CDR3 protein. D genes are given only for firm matches. Only some rows state a clone size, as once, few, many or a class for expanded clones.

TRBV6-4,.,few,TRBJ2-3,CASSEGQGSTDTQYF
TRBV28,.,.,TRBJ1-4,CASTHGGDEKLFF
TRBV5-1,.,.,TRBJ1-6,CASSLWGGSNSPLHF
TRBV29-1,.,.,TRBJ2-7,CSAGGTGSYEQYF
TRBV30,.,.,TRBJ2-2,CAWSRGTPAGELFF
TRBV20-1,.,.,TRBJ2-7,CSARGPYEQYF
TRBV28,.,.,TRBJ1-6,CASSLGAANNSPLHF
TRBV19,.,.,TRBJ1-3,CACRRGNTIYF
TRBV25-1,TRBD1,.,TRBJ2-6,CASSEFTGTDSGANVLTF
TRBV9,TRBD1,.,TRBJ1-5,CASSAGGGNQPQHF
TRBV6-1,.,.,TRBJ2-7,CASSEQLAYEQYF
TRBV12-5,.,.,TRBJ1-6,CASAADIPGSPLHF
TRBV28,.,.,TRBJ1-2,CASSFAHQNGYTF
TRBV5-1,TRBD1,.,TRBJ1-2,CASSLEQGRGYTF
TRBV10-2,.,.,TRBJ1-1,CASSETVNTEAFF
TRBV2,.,once,TRBJ2-7,CASSAPNGARGEQYF
TRBV2,.,.,TRBJ1-2,CAGTRGRGYGYTF
TRBV19,TRBD1,.,TRBJ1-1,CASSDRENTEAFF
TRBV6-1,.,.,TRBJ2-7,CASSNSAYEQYF
TRBV9,.,once,TRBJ2-7,CASSFSDSTYEQYF
TRBV5-1,.,.,TRBJ2-2,CASSNRDAGELFF
TRBV9,TRBD2,.,TRBJ2-3,CASSVDGGVSVTQYF
TRBV9,TRBD1,.,TRBJ2-7,CASSVGQGDSYEQYF
TRBV2,TRBD1,.,TRBJ1-2,CASSAAGGNYGYTF
TRBV16,TRBD1,.,TRBJ1-5,CASSQWGQSDQPQHF
TRBV11-2,TRBD1,.,TRBJ2-7,CASSRWDRTYEQYF
TRBV28,.,.,TRBJ1-4,CASRSTEGDEKLFF
TRBV29-1,TRBD1,.,TRBJ2-7,CSVRTGSDEQYF
TRBV10-2,.,.,TRBJ2-7,CASSVGGQGTYEQYF
TRBV10-1,TRBD1,.,TRBJ1-2,CASSATGNYGYTF
TRBV4-1,TRBD1,.,TRBJ2-5,CASSLHRDRDRETQYF